Following are 10 T cell receptor beta chains from one sample sequenced in a study of cytomegalovirus exposure and HLA in healthy donors. This table comes from immunoSEQ multiplex PCR, and its TCRdb copy is limited to in-frame clones, with some not included. The repertoire holds roughly 310,000 clones, with approximately 91% as singletons. The sample comprised PBMCs. The receptors were gathered from a man aged 25-45 years in good health and CMV-seronegative.

The V and J genes are TRBV18 and TRBJ2-5, with 8 nucleotides matching TRBD1. There are 14 residues in the CDR3. V dropped 1 base and J dropped 5; count of bases not matched to a gene: 3. CDR1 and CDR2 from the germline V gene are KGHSH and LQKENI. The CDR3 bases are TGTGCCAGCTCACCACGGACAGGGATGGAGACCCAGTACTTC. Amino acid sequence: CASSPRTGMETQYF.

The rearrangement uses TRBV11-2 and TRBJ1-3, with 9 bases fitting TRBD1. The trim removed 4 bases at V and 4 bases at J, leaving 5 bases unmatched. The CDR3 sequence is 15 residues long. CDR1 SGHAT and CDR2 FQNNGV come from the germline V gene. The CDR3 DNA is TGTGCCAGCAGCTCCAACAGGGGGCCCGGAAACACCATATATTTT. Its protein product is CASSSNRGPGNTIYF. The variable domain in full, with the rest retrieved from reference TRBV11-2 and TRBJ1-3, is EAGVAQSPRYKIIEKRQSVAFWCNPISGHATLYWYQQILGQGPKLLIQFQNNGVVDDSQLPKDRFSAERLKGVDSTLKIQPAKLEDSAVYLCASSSNRGPGNTIYFGEGSWLTVV.

This chain's CDR3 is CASSLDRGALNTEAFF. CDR3 bases: TGTGCCAGCAGCTTAGATCGGGGAGCCTTGAACACTGAAGCTTTCTTT. This chain links TRBV11-2 with TRBJ1-1, with D unclear. V dropped 0 bases and J dropped 0 bases, with 11 bases sitting between them. This CDR3 has 16 amino acids. Germline values: CDR1 SGHAT, CDR2 FQNNGV.

This clone was detected only once. The chain combines TRBV5-4 with TRBJ2-1; 8 bases line up with TRBD2. CDR1 is SGHNT, CDR2 YYREEE, per germline (reference sequence). The CDR3 length is 17 residues. The ends lost 4 bases at V and 4 bases at J; junction bases unmatched: 13. The CDR3 region is CASSPERGGGYYNEQFF. In DNA form, the CDR3 reads TGTGCCAGCAGCCCCGAAAGGGGCGGGGGGTATTACAATGAGCAGTTCTTC.

This chain uses TRBV7-2 with TRBJ1-2, with 8 bases lining up with TRBD1. Germline CDR1 is SGHTA and CDR2 is FQGNSA. J gave up 6 bases and V 5 bases, and 8 bases lay outside the gene matches. This CDR3 contains 14 residues. The CDR3, as DNA: TGTGCCAGCAGCCAGGGCTCAGGGGGCGATGGCTACACCTTC. Its translation: CASSQGSGGDGYTF.

The chain links TRBV18 to TRBJ1-1; TRBD1 matches at 10 bases. This CDR3 is built from 14 residues. V gave up 3 bases and J gave up 4 bases; unmatched junction bases: 2. Per germline, CDR1 KGHSH and CDR2 LQKENI. CDR3 region: CASSPDRGTTEAFF. The CDR3 region has the DNA TGTGCCAGCTCACCGGACAGGGGGACCACTGAAGCTTTCTTT.

The chain's CDR3 is CASSPTGGRETQYF. CDR3 bases: TGTGCCAGCAGCCCAACAGGGGGTCGAGAGACCCAGTACTTC. V and J are TRBV27 and TRBJ2-5, with 8 bases that match TRBD1. The V segment lost 6 bases and the J segment 4 bases; nucleotides outside the gene matches: 7. The CDR3 extends over 14 amino acids. From germline, CDR1 is MNHEY and CDR2 SMNVEV (reference sequence).

The V and J genes are TRBV7-2 and TRBJ1-2, with no clear D. Between the trimmed V and J ends, which lost 3 bases and 3 bases, there was a span of 17 bases. In germline, CDR1 is SGHTA, CDR2 FQGNSA. This CDR3 region has 16 residues. CDR3 nucleotide sequence: TGTGCCAGCAGCTTGGTCGGTTCACCCTCGGACTATGGCTACACCTTC. Its protein product is CASSLVGSPSDYGYTF.

The chain joins TRBV5-1 to TRBJ1-3; 8 bases are shared with TRBD1. CDR3 size: 15 residues. Germline loops: CDR1 SGHRS, CDR2 YFSETQ. J lost 2 bases, V lost 1 base, and 2 bases had no gene match. This chain's CDR3 is CASSLRQGTGNTIYF. Here the CDR3 DNA reads TGCGCCAGCAGCTTGAGACAGGGGACTGGAAACACCATATATTTT.

The CDR3 nucleotides read TGTGCCAGTAGCTCGACAGGGAGCTCCTACAATGAGCAGTTCTTC. The encoded protein is CASSSTGSSYNEQFF. The gene calls are TRBV19 and TRBJ2-1, with 7 bases aligning to TRBD1. Trimming took 6 bases from V and 0 from J; bases not matched to a gene: 5. This CDR3 is 15 amino acids long. CDR1 and CDR2 (germline): LNHDA, SQIVND (reference sequence). Combining the CDR3 with reference TRBV19 and TRBJ2-1 gives the whole variable domain DGGITQSPKYLFRKEGQNVTLSCEQNLNHDAMYWYRQDPGQGLRLIYYSQIVNDFQKGDIAEGYSVSREKKESFPLTVTSAQKNPTAFYLCASSSTGSSYNEQFFGPGTRLTVL.